This T cell receptor (beta chain) was sequenced for a study of Graves' ophthalmopathy and Graves' hyperthyroidism. Among the hyperthyroidism patients, all were newly diagnosed, aged 18 to 65, with under 2 months' duration. Other autoimmune diseases, uncontrolled infections, pregnancy or lactation led to the exclusion of patients. The diagnosis combined clinical symptoms, thyroxine, TRAb, thyroid ultrasound and orbital computed tomography scans. General study points: Most clonotypes expanded in thyroid above 0.001 frequency were present in blood too.

As regards this clonotype: Its antigen is undetermined.

Amplified material comprised TCR beta CDR3 regions derived from RNA transcripts. The first round was an RT-PCR with HTBI primers, and the second round was a multiplex PCR. TCRdb ran MiXCR on the multiplex PCR reads and lists one entry per CDR3 protein. The data show around 1.1 million distinct CDR3 sequences, less than 45% seen once. The sequenced sample consisted of peripheral blood or thyroid tissue (not recorded which). This clonotype was sampled from an adult man with Graves' hyperthyroidism.

CDR3 protein: CAINSLEGMNTEAFF. CDR3 DNA: TGTGCCATCAATTCGTTGGAGGGCATGAACACTGAAGCTTTCTTT. This chain uses TRBV10-3 with TRBJ1-1; D is unclear. CDR1 and CDR2 from the germline V gene are ENHRY and SYGVKD. V dropped 7 bases and J dropped 0 bases, with 15 bases sitting between them. This CDR3 has 15 amino acids.